Listed below are T cell receptor beta chains from one sample, sequenced in a study of cytomegalovirus exposure and HLA in healthy donors. Here immunoSEQ multiplex PCR was the method, and the copy in TCRdb shows in-frame clones only, minus some. This table has approximately 150,000 clones, roughly 84% appearing once. The sample was PBMCs. These receptors were collected from a man aged 25-45 years in good health and CMV-seronegative. CDR3s include the opening cysteine and the closing phenylalanine or tryptophan. D genes are given only for firm matches. Clone size is not always given. Where it is, it says once, few, many or a class for expanded clones.

size	D	V	J	DNA	CDR3
NA	NA	TRBV7-6	TRBJ2-3	TGTGCCAGCAGCCCACACAGGCCCTCGCGCGGACGCACAGATACGCAGTATTTT	CASSPHRPSRGRTDTQYF
NA	NA	TRBV7-9	TRBJ2-7	TGTGCCAGCAGCCCGAATAGCGGAATTAATCCCTACGAGCAGTACTTC	CASSPNSGINPYEQYF
NA	TRBD2	TRBV4-3	TRBJ2-5	TGCGCCAGCAGCCAAGTCATGGGAGGGCCGGGAGAGACCCAGTACTTC	CASSQVMGGPGETQYF
NA	NA	TRBV2	TRBJ2-7	TGTGCCAGCTTGCGGCAAAACTCCTACGAGCTGTACTTC	CASLRQNSYELYF
NA	NA	TRBV29-1	TRBJ1-1	TGCAGCGTGGAGACAGGGAACACTGAAGCTTTCTTT	CSVETGNTEAFF
NA	TRBD1	TRBV28	TRBJ1-4	TGTGCCAGCAGTTTATTATCCGGGACAGGAGATGAAAAACTGTTTTTT	CASSLLSGTGDEKLFF
once	TRBD2	TRBV7-9	TRBJ2-7	TGTGCCAGCAGCTTACCAACGGGGGGTGGGTCCTACGAGCAGTACTTC	CASSLPTGGGSYEQYF
NA	NA	TRBV5-1	TRBJ2-2	TGCGCCAGCAGCATACTCGGGGGGCAGGGGGCCCCTTATCCCGGGGAGCTGTTTTTT	CASSILGGQGAPYPGELFF
NA	NA	TRBV20-1	TRBJ2-1	TGCAGTGCTAGAAGCATAAATGAGCAGTTCTTC	CSARSINEQFF
NA	NA	TRBV30	TRBJ2-7	TGTGCCTGGAAGAGTGGAAGGTCGGGGATCGGAGAGCAGTACTTC	CAWKSGRSGIGEQYF
once	NA	TRBV7-9	TRBJ2-1	TGTGCCAGCAGCTTAGTCATCTCCGGTTACTCCTACAATGAGCAGTTCTTC	CASSLVISGYSYNEQFF
NA	NA	TRBV27	TRBJ1-5	TGTGCCAGCAGAAGAGCCGAATATAGCAATCAGCCCCAGCATTTT	CASRRAEYSNQPQHF
NA	TRBD1	TRBV2	TRBJ1-4	TGTGCCAGCAGGGATGGGACAGCGGGGGAGAAACTGTTTTTT	CASRDGTAGEKLFF
NA	NA	TRBV11-2	TRBJ1-2	TGTGCCAGCAGCTTTACAGGGTCGAACTATGGCTACACCTTC	CASSFTGSNYGYTF
NA	TRBD2	TRBV11-3	TRBJ2-1	TGTGCCAGCAGCTTAGGGCTAGCGGGCGCCTCGCGGGGATCCTACAATGAGCAGTTCTTC	CASSLGLAGASRGSYNEQFF
NA	TRBD2	TRBV27	TRBJ2-3	TGTGCCAGCAGTAGACCCCCGGGACTAGCGGGAGCAGCGCCGGGTACGCAGTATTTT	CASSRPPGLAGAAPGTQYF
NA	NA	TRBV7-9	TRBJ2-5	TGTGCCAGCAGCTTAGGCCCGGGAGTTGCGGAGACCCAGTACTTC	CASSLGPGVAETQYF
NA	NA	TRBV5-1	TRBJ1-4	TGCGCCAGCAGCTCACAGGGAGGGCGCGGGGAAAAACTGTTTTTT	CASSSQGGRGEKLFF
NA	NA	TRBV4-2	TRBJ2-1	TGTGCCAGCAGCCAAGATCTTGGGGGCCACTCCTACAATGAGCAGTTCTTC	CASSQDLGGHSYNEQFF
NA	NA	TRBV19	TRBJ1-1	TGTGCCAGTAGTATGTTCGCTGCGGGAAGTGCTGAAGCTTTCTTT	CASSMFAAGSAEAFF
NA	NA	TRBV19	TRBJ1-6	TGTGCCAGTAGTGAGGACAGAGAACTCCACTTT	CASSEDRELHF
NA	NA	TRBV18	TRBJ2-7	TGTGCCAGCTCACCACCGAGGGGGGACAGCGTACAGTACGAGCAGTACTTC	CASSPPRGDSVQYEQYF
NA	TRBD1	TRBV11-3	TRBJ1-1	TGTGCCAGCAGCCCCGGGACAGGACCGAACACTGAAGCTTTCTTT	CASSPGTGPNTEAFF
once	TRBD2	TRBV7-2	TRBJ2-7	TGTGCCAGCAGCTTAGCGGGAGGGTCCTACGAGCAGTACTTC	CASSLAGGSYEQYF
NA	NA	TRBV5-1	TRBJ2-1	TGCGCCAGCAGCTACTCTAGCGAGTACAATGAGCAGTTCTTC	CASSYSSEYNEQFF
NA	TRBD1	TRBV6-4	TRBJ1-2	TGTGCCAGCAGTGACTCGAAAGGACAACAGGGGTATGGCTACACCTTC	CASSDSKGQQGYGYTF
NA	NA	TRBV10-1	TRBJ2-7	TGCGCCAGCAGTGCCCTGGACAGCCCCTACGAGCAGTACTTC	CASSALDSPYEQYF
NA	TRBD2	TRBV28	TRBJ2-1	TGTGCCAGCAGTTTAACCGGGAGGGCCAGGGATGAGCAGTTCTTC	CASSLTGRARDEQFF
NA	NA	TRBV7-9	TRBJ2-3	TGTGCCAGCAGCCCACTGGGAGCACAAGATACGCAGTATTTT	CASSPLGAQDTQYF
few	TRBD2	TRBV5-1	TRBJ2-3	TGCGCCAGCAGCTTTCAGCGGGGGGGCCTTGATACGCAGTATTTT	CASSFQRGGLDTQYF
NA	TRBD2	TRBV4-1	TRBJ2-3	TGCGCCAGCAGCCAGATAGCGGGAGGGCTGGCAGATACGCAGTATTTT	CASSQIAGGLADTQYF
NA	NA	TRBV21-1	TRBJ2-1	TGTGCCAGCAGCAAAGTTTGCCGGGATGAGCAGTTCTTC	CASSKVCRDEQFF
once	TRBD2	TRBV7-2	TRBJ2-3	TGTGCCAGCAGCTCCTTAGCGGGGCTGGCAGATACGCAGTATTTT	CASSSLAGLADTQYF
NA	NA	TRBV5-5	TRBJ1-3	TGTGCCAGCAGCTTGGGTTCGGGGAAGTCTGGAAACACCATATATTTT	CASSLGSGKSGNTIYF
NA	NA	TRBV15	TRBJ2-2	TGTGCCACCAGCAGAGTGGTACAGACGAACACCGGGGAGCTGTTTTTT	CATSRVVQTNTGELFF
NA	NA	TRBV6-5	TRBJ1-1	TGTGCCAGCAGTTACCTGACAGACACTGAAGCTTTCTTT	CASSYLTDTEAFF
NA	TRBD2	TRBV7-3	TRBJ2-1	TGTGCCAGCAGCTTACTGCCGGGACTAGCGGGTTTGGTTAGTGAGCAGTTCTTC	CASSLLPGLAGLVSEQFF
NA	NA	TRBV9	TRBJ2-3	TGTGCCAGCAGCTGGGAAGAGGGAGCTAGCACAGATACGCAGTATTTT	CASSWEEGASTDTQYF
NA	NA	TRBV2	TRBJ2-7	TGTGCCAGCGGGAGAATAGCGGCTACCTACGAGCAGTACTTC	CASGRIAATYEQYF
NA	NA	TRBV14	TRBJ2-7	TGTGCCAGCAGCCAAGATAGTGTCTACGAGCAGTACTTC	CASSQDSVYEQYF
NA	NA	TRBV27	TRBJ1-1	TGTGCCAGCAGTGCCGGAGTAGTGAACACTGAAGCTTTCTTT	CASSAGVVNTEAFF